These 3 T cell receptor beta chains were sequenced from one sample in a study of blood T cell repertoires in COVID-19. Using immunoSEQ multiplex PCR, the repertoire was profiled, and TCRdb retains in-frame clones only, with some absent. The sample has some 93,000 clones, over 75% seen once. Sample: peripheral blood. Source of these receptors: a man aged 55 to 69 with acute or convalescent COVID-19.

This sequence joins TRBV29-1 and TRBJ1-2; D uncertain. This CDR3 spans 13 amino acids. V lost 2 bases to trimming and J lost 2 bases, with 9 bases between them. Per germline, CDR1 SQVTM and CDR2 ANQGSEA. The chain's CDR3 is CSVERTPNYGYTF. In nucleotides, the CDR3 is TGCAGCGTTGAAAGGACTCCAAACTATGGCTACACCTTC.

The chain employs TRBV29-1 and TRBJ2-5; D might be TRBD2 (5 bases). CDR3 size: 13 residues. CDR1 is SQVTM and CDR2 is ANQGSEA in the germline V gene. Trimming shortened V by 7 bases and J by 0 bases, and 12 bases separated the two germline ends. As DNA, the CDR3 is TGCAGCGGGGCGAGGGCGTACCAAGAGACCCAGTACTTC. This codes for CSGARAYQETQYF.

The V gene is TRBV10-1, the J gene TRBJ2-3; 9 bases map to TRBD2. Germline CDR1 reads WNHNN; CDR2 reads SYGVQD (reference sequence). V was pared by 3 bases and J by 1 base, with 5 bases of the junction left unmatched. The CDR3 totals 16 residues. This CDR3 is CASSEGLATRTDTQYF. CDR3 in DNA: TGCGCCAGCAGTGAAGGACTAGCGACTCGCACAGATACGCAGTATTTT.